This T cell receptor beta chain derives from a study of PD-1 blockade in classical Hodgkin lymphoma (dated by TCRdb to 2018 to 2021). General notes on the study: Nivolumab dosing was 3 mg/kg intravenously every 2 weeks, continuing until either disease progression or unacceptable toxicity. The study used TCR beta sequencing and CyTOF to define a peripheral blood immune signature of response to PD-1 blockade in classical Hodgkin lymphoma. Overall results and qualifications from the work: Newly diagnosed patients were reported to have lower baseline TCR diversity than healthy donors, and relapsed/refractory patients were reported to have lower baseline TCR diversity still. Trial patients achieving complete response had baseline diversity similar to newly diagnosed patients, whereas partial responders and progressors had significantly lower diversity. Diversity was lower in patients who began nivolumab less than 1 year after ASCT, so these patients were left out of later analyses to avoid confounding by immune reconstitution. The study covered only a single clinical trial cohort, and the causes of the repertoire differences, possibly disease activity or prior therapy, were still not defined. By C4D1, a significant rise was seen in CD4+ TCR diversity but not in CD8+ TCR diversity (p=0.0027 vs p=0.16), and the rise was most apparent among complete responders (p=0.02).

Points on this clone: Its antigen remains unidentified. Base-call qualities are not available, and no considerably larger clone is one nucleotide away.

The sample's time point, from its label and the paper: cycle 2 day 1 (C2D1) of nivolumab. All trial patients had relapsed after autologous stem cell transplantation, with cohorts A, B and C differing in prior brentuximab vedotin exposure. The trial cohort was composed of about 54 patients with relapsed/refractory classical Hodgkin lymphoma, for whom complete response, partial response or progressive disease was recorded as best overall response. In the multi-cohort phase II CheckMate 205 trial, trial patients received single-agent nivolumab. An independent review committee assessed best overall response by applying the 2007 International Working Group response criteria. Trial PBMCs were collected immediately before nivolumab initiation (C1D1) and during therapy at cycle 2 day 1 and cycle 4 day 1. Peripheral blood was collected in 8 mL Vacutainer Cell Preparation Tubes, from which PBMCs were isolated by centrifugation and then cryopreserved.

Genomic DNA was isolated using the Qiagen DNeasy kit from unsorted PBMCs as well as from negatively selected CD4+ and CD8+ fractions. Amplification of TCR beta CDR3 regions was done by immunoSEQ multiplex PCR with primers that anneal to V and J segments. A synthetic immune receptor repertoire was used to minimize amplification bias, and any residual bias was removed computationally once sequencing was done. Per the original workflow: Custom Python scripts were used to quantify repertoire diversity as the Shannon entropy index. Unsorted, CD4+ and CD8+ repertoires were analyzed separately, except in combined analyses where CD4+ and CD8+ sequences were merged in silico. Clonal expansion was defined as at least a 2-fold frequency increase after treatment relative to C1D1, with a pseudocount of 0.5 for undetected baseline clones. Clones with 0 or 1 copy at C1D1 were classified as singleton clones, and clones with 2 or more copies were classified as non-singleton clones. Clones expanded in unsorted samples were labelled as CD4+, CD8+ or unknown by matching protein sequences in sorted samples from the same patient. Diversity changes from C1D1 to C4D1 were tested in paired samples using Wilcoxon tests. TCRdb's version of the immuneACCESS table is confined to in-frame rearrangements and falls short of the full clone set. An unresolved V gene accounts for under half of the shortfall where checked; the remainder is of unknown origin. That table is the source of V, J and clone size, and D and trimming were worked out from the DNA. In this sample the table shows 75,000 to 100,000 clones, about four fifths of which occur a single time. The ten largest clones capture about 15% of the sample.

Deletion took 1 base off V and 0 bases off J, with a span of 7 bases between the germline ends. Reading the germline V gene gives CDR1 SGHTS and CDR2 YDEGEE. From its cysteine to its phenylalanine, the CDR3 spans 14 amino acids. The only DNA kept is the CDR3, 42 bases in frame from the first base. This TCR came from a human donor with classical Hodgkin lymphoma. The sequenced sample was peripheral blood mononuclear cells (PBMCs), obtained before the second cycle of nivolumab. Recombination linked TRBV5-8 to TRBJ2-5; a confident D gene designation cannot be given. The DNA is TGTGCCAGCAGCTTGCGAGGCTACCAAGAGACCCAGTACTTC. Its amino acids are CASSLRGYQETQYF.